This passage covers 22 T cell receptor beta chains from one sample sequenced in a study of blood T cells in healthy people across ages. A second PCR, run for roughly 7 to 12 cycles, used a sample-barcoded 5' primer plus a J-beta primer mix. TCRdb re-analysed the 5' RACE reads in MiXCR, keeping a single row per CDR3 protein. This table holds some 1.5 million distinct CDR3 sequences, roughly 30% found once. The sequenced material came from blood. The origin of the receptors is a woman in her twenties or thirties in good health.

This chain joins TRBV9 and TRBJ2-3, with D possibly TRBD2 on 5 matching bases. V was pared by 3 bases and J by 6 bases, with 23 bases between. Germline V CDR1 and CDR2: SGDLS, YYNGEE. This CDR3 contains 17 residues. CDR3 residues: CASSGTTGLPTLDTQYF. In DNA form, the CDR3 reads TGTGCCAGCAGCGGCACTACCGGACTCCCTACATTGGATACGCAGTATTTT.

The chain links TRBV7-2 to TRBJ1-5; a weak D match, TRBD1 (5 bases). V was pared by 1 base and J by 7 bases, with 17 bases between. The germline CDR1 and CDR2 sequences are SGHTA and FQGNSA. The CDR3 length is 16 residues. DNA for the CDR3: TGTGCCAGCAGCTTAGTGGGAGGGGCGAGAAGCCAGCCCCAGCATTTT. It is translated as CASSLVGGARSQPQHF.

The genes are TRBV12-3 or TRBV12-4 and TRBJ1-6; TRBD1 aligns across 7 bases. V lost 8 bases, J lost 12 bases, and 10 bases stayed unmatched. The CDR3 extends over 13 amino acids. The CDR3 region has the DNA TGTGCCAGCGGCAGACAGGGCTTGGGACCCCTCCACTTT. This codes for CASGRQGLGPLHF.

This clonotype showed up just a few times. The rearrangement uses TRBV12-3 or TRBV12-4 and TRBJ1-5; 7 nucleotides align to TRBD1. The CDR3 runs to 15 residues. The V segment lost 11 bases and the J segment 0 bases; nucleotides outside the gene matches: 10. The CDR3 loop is CACRDSSLSNQPQHF. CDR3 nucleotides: TGTGCCTGCCGGGACAGCTCCCTTAGCAATCAGCCCCAGCATTTT.

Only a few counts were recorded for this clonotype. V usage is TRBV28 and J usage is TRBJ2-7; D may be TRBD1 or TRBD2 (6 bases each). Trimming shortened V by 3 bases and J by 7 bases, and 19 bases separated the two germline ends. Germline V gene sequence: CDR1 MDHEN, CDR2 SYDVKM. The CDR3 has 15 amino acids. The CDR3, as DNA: TGTGCCAGCAGTTTCTCGCACAGGGACTTAGGGGAGCAGTACTTC. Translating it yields CASSFSHRDLGEQYF.

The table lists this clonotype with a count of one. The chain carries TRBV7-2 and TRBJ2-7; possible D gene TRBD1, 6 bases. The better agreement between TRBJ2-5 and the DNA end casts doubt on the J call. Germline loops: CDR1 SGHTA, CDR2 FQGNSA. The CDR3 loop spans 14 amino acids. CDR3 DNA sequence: TGTGCCAGCAGCTCCAACAGGGTTTCAGAGACCCAGTACTTC. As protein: CASSSNRVSETQYF.

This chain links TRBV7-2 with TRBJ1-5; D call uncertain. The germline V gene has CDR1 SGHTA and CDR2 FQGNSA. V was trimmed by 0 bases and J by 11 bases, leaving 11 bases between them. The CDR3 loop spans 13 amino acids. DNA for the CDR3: TGTGCCAGCAGCTTAGCCCGCCACCAGGCCCAGCATTTT. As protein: CASSLARHQAQHF.

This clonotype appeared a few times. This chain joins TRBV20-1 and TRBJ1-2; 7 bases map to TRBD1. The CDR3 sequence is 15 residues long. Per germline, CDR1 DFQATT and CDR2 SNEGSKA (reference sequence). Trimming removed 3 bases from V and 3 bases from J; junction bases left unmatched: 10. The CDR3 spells CSASGEKGAHYGYTF. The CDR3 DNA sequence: TGCAGTGCTAGCGGGGAGAAGGGGGCGCACTATGGCTACACCTTC.

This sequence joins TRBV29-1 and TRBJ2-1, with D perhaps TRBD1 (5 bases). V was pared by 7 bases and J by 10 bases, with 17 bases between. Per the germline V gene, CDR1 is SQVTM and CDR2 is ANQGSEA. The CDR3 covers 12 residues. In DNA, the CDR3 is TGCAGCGCGTCCCCAGGGCCAAGGGAGCAGTTCTTC. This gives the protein CSASPGPREQFF.

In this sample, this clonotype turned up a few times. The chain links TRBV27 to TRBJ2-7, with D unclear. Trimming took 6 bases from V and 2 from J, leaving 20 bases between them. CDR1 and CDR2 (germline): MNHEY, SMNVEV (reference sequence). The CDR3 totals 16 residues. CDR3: CASSPQFVASTYEQYF. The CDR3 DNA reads TGTGCCAGCAGCCCACAGTTTGTTGCCTCCACCTACGAGCAGTACTTC.

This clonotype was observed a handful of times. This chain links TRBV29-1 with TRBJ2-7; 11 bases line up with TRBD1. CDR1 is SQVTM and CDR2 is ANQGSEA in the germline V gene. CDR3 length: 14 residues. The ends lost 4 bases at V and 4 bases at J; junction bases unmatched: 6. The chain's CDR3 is CSVGGQGVRYEQYF. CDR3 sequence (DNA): TGCAGCGTTGGGGGACAGGGGGTACGGTACGAGCAGTACTTC.

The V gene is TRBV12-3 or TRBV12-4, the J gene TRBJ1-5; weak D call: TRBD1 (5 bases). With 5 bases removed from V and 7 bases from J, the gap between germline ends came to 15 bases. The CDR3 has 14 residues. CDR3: CASSTDMHSQPQHF. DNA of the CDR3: TGTGCCAGCAGTACGGACATGCATTCCCAGCCCCAGCATTTT.

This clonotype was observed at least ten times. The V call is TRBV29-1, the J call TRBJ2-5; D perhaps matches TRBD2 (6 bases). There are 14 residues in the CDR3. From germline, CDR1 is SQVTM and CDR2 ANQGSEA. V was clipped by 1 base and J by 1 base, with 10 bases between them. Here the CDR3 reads CSVEGRERQETQYF. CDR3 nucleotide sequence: TGCAGCGTTGAAGGCCGGGAGCGCCAAGAGACCCAGTACTTC.

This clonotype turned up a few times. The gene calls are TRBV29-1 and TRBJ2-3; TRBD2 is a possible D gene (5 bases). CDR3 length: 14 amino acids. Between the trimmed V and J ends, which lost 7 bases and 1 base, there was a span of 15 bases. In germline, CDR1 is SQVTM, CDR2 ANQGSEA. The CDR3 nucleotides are TGCAGCGGGAGGAGGAGCGCGGGCACAGATACGCAGTATTTT. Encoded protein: CSGRRSAGTDTQYF.

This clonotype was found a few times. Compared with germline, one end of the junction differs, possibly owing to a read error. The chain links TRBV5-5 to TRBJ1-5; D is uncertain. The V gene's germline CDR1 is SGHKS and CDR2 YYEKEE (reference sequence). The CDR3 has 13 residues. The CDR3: CTSSLHGNQPQHF. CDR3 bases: TGTACCAGCAGCTTGCACGGCAATCAGCCCCAGCATTTT.

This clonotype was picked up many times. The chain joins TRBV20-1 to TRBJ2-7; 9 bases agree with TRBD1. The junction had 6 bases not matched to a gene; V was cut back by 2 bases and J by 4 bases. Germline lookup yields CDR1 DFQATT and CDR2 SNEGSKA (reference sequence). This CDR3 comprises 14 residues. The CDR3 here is CSARPTGGDYEQYF. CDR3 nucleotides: TGCAGTGCTAGACCGACAGGGGGGGATTACGAGCAGTACTTC.

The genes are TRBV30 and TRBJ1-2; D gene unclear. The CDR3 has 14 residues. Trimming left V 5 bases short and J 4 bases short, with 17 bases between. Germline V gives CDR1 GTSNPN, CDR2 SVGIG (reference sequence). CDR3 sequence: CAWARVDGAYGYTF. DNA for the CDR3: TGTGCCTGGGCGAGAGTGGACGGAGCCTATGGCTACACCTTC.

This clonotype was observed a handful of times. The CDR3 DNA reads TGTGCCAGCAGCGCCCCGGTGAACGCCTACAATGAGCAGTTCTTC. Translation gives CASSAPVNAYNEQFF. The chain carries TRBV7-6 and TRBJ2-1; D uncertain. CDR3 size: 15 residues. V lost 5 bases, J lost 2 bases, and 13 bases lay in between. Germline V gene data show CDR1 as SGHVS and CDR2 as FNYEAQ.

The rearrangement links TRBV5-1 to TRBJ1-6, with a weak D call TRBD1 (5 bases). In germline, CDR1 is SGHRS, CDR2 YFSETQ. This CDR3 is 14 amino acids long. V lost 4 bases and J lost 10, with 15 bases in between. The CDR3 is CASSPGGGGSPLHF. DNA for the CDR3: TGCGCCAGCAGCCCGGGCGGGGGAGGATCACCCCTCCACTTT.

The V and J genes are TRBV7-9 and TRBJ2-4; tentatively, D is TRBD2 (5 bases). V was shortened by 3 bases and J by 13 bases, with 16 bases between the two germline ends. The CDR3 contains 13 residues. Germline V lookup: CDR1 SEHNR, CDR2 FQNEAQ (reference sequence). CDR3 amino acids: CASSFGATGEQYF. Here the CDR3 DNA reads TGTGCCAGCAGCTTTGGCGCAACCGGGGAGCAGTACTTC.

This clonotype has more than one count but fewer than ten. DNA of the CDR3: TGCGCCAGCAGCTACGACGGGGGGCGCAATCAGCCCCAGCATTTT. This gives the protein CASSYDGGRNQPQHF. This chain joins TRBV5-1 and TRBJ1-5, with D possibly matching TRBD1 (6 bases). The CDR3 has 15 residues. CDR1 is SGHRS, CDR2 YFSETQ, per germline. With 3 bases removed from V and 2 bases from J, the gap between germline ends came to 12 bases.

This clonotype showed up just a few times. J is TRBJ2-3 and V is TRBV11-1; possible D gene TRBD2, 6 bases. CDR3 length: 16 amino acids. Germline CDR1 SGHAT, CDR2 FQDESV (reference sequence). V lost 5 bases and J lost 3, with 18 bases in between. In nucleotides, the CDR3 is TGTGCCAGCAGCCTCGACGGATATAGCGGAACAGATACGCAGTATTTT. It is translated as CASSLDGYSGTDTQYF.